These 28 T cell receptor beta chains originate from one sample sequenced in a study of blood T cell repertoires in COVID-19. The repertoire was sequenced with immunoSEQ multiplex PCR; TCRdb's copy has only in-frame clones and lacks some. The data show about 150,000 clones, roughly 81% seen once. The sequenced sample was peripheral blood. The receptors shown here come from a woman in her fifties or sixties with COVID-19, enrolled during active disease.

The chain's CDR3 is CASSLVADFGEQFF. The DNA of the CDR3 is TGTGCCAGCAGCTTAGTTGCCGACTTTGGGGAGCAGTTCTTC. The chain carries TRBV7-8 and TRBJ2-1; D gene uncertain. The CDR3 sequence is 14 residues long. Germline V gives CDR1 SGHVS, CDR2 FQNEAQ. Trimming shortened V by 1 base and J by 10 bases, and 14 bases separated the two germline ends.

This clone turned up a few times. This sequence joins TRBV5-1 and TRBJ2-2; D possibly corresponds to TRBD1 (6 bases). In germline, CDR1 is SGHRS, CDR2 YFSETQ. The CDR3 is 16 amino acids. Trimming pared 4 bases from V and 2 bases from J, leaving 15 bases between. CDR3 in amino acids: CASSRGGFGNTGELFF. In DNA form, the CDR3 reads TGCGCCAGCAGCCGAGGGGGTTTTGGTAACACCGGGGAGCTGTTTTTT.

The genes are TRBV19 and TRBJ2-3; tentative D call: TRBD2 (5 bases). The V end was cut by 6 bases, the J end by 4 bases, with 11 bases between. The CDR3 length is 13 residues. Per the germline V gene, CDR1 is LNHDA and CDR2 is SQIVND (reference sequence). CDR3 in amino acids: CASSLGSADTQYF. CDR3 nucleotide sequence: TGTGCCAGTAGCCTGGGGAGCGCAGATACGCAGTATTTT.

The chain couples TRBV5-6 to TRBJ2-1; D perhaps matches TRBD1 (6 bases). CDR3 length: 13 amino acids. Trimming shortened V by 0 bases and J by 16 bases, and 17 bases separated the two germline ends. CDR1 and CDR2 from the germline V gene are SGHDT and YYEEEE. The CDR3 bases are TGTGCCAGCAGCTTGGGACAGGACAACAGGGAATTCTTC. Translation gives CASSLGQDNREFF.

The chain carries TRBV30 and TRBJ1-3; D unclear. The V end was cut by 4 bases, the J end by 0 bases, with 7 bases between. The germline V gene encodes CDR1 GTSNPN and CDR2 SVGIG (reference sequence). The CDR3 runs to 13 residues. The CDR3 protein is CAWTMSSGNTIYF. The DNA of the CDR3 is TGTGCCTGGACAATGAGCTCTGGAAACACCATATATTTT.

This chain joins TRBV19 and TRBJ1-2, with 8 bases aligning to TRBD1. Germline trimming cut 5 bases from V and 6 bases from J; bases unmatched to any gene: 5. Germline values: CDR1 LNHDA, CDR2 SQIVND (reference sequence). CDR3 length equals 13 residues. The chain's CDR3 is CASSLTGVHGYTF. CDR3 coding DNA: TGTGCCAGTAGTTTGACAGGGGTCCATGGCTACACCTTC.

The chain is built from TRBV19 and TRBJ1-3, with a weak D call TRBD1 (6 bases). The germline gives CDR1 LNHDA, CDR2 SQIVND (reference sequence). The V gene lost 5 bases and the J gene lost 0 bases, with 17 bases spanning the gap. The CDR3 consists of 17 residues. CDR3 protein: CASSSRPGHLSGNTIYF. The CDR3 DNA sequence: TGTGCCAGTAGTTCCCGACCGGGACACCTCTCTGGAAACACCATATATTTT.

V gene TRBV2 combines with J gene TRBJ2-5; 11 bases map to TRBD2. With V trimmed by 7 bases and J by 5 bases, 6 bases remained unmatched. CDR3 length equals 14 residues. CDR1 SNHLY and CDR2 FYNNEI come from the germline V gene. The CDR3 DNA follows: TGTGCCAGCATACTAGCGGGAGTAGGGGAGACCCAGTACTTC. Its translation is CASILAGVGETQYF. The full variable domain, with the rest looked up from reference TRBV2 and TRBJ2-5, is EPEVTQTPSHQVTQMGQEVILRCVPISNHLYFYWYRQILGQKVEFLVSFYNNEISEKSEIFDDQFSVERPDGSNFTLKIRSTKLEDSAMYFCASILAGVGETQYFGPGTRLLVL.

J is TRBJ1-5 and V is TRBV2; D gene uncertain. The CDR3 sequence is 12 residues long. The V gene lost 3 bases and the J gene lost 4 bases, with 4 bases spanning the gap. The germline V gene encodes CDR1 SNHLY and CDR2 FYNNEI. This CDR3 reads CASSDRNQPQHF. CDR3 in DNA: TGTGCCAGCAGTGACAGAAATCAGCCCCAGCATTTT.

The rearrangement joins TRBV5-1 to TRBJ1-5; perhaps TRBD1 as D (5 bases). Germline CDR1 reads SGHRS; CDR2 reads YFSETQ. The CDR3 is 15 residues long. Between the trimmed V and J ends, which lost 4 bases and 6 bases, there was a span of 17 bases. This chain's CDR3 is CASSPGTQDRQPQHF. Here the CDR3 DNA reads TGCGCCAGCAGCCCCGGGACTCAGGATCGTCAGCCCCAGCATTTT.

The genes are TRBV20-1 and TRBJ2-7; the D gene is possibly TRBD1 (6 bases). This CDR3 spans 14 amino acids. V gave up 3 bases and J gave up 3 bases, with 15 bases separating them. Germline loops: CDR1 DFQATT, CDR2 SNEGSKA (reference sequence). The CDR3, as DNA: TGCAGTGCTAGTCCCATACAGGGAAACTACGAGCAGTACTTC. Its protein is CSASPIQGNYEQYF.

This chain uses TRBV2 with TRBJ1-2, with TRBD1 matching over 7 bases. The V gene's germline CDR1 is SNHLY and CDR2 FYNNEI. The CDR3 is 13 amino acids. V was pared by 6 bases and J by 7 bases, with 8 bases of the junction left unmatched. The CDR3 coding sequence is TGTGCCAGCAGCGTCAGGGGGACTAGTGGCTACACCTTC. This encodes CASSVRGTSGYTF.

V usage is TRBV6-5 and J usage is TRBJ2-7; TRBD2 matches 8 bases. The V and J ends lost 10 bases and 0 bases, in that order; junction bases with no gene match: 5. CDR3 length: 13 amino acids. CDR1 and CDR2 from the germline V gene are MNHEY and SVGAGI. This CDR3 reads CATGRESSYEQYV. The DNA of the CDR3 is TGTGCCACCGGGAGGGAGAGCTCCTACGAGCAGTACGTC.

DNA of the CDR3: TGTGCCAGTAGTATAGGTTGGACAGCAATTAATGAAAAACTGTTTTTT. Residues: CASSIGWTAINEKLFF. This chain links TRBV19 with TRBJ1-4, with a weak D call TRBD1 (6 bases). The germline V and J ends were trimmed by 1 base and 4 bases, with 13 bases remaining between them. Germline V CDR1 and CDR2: LNHDA, SQIVND (reference sequence). The CDR3 totals 16 residues.

The rearrangement joins TRBV6-1 to TRBJ1-3; D gene unclear. With 2 bases removed from V and 7 bases from J, the gap between germline ends came to 12 bases. Per germline, CDR1 MNHNS and CDR2 SASEGT. The CDR3 length is 14 residues. As DNA, the CDR3 is TGTGCCAGCAGTGAACGCGGAGGTTTTAACACCATATATTTT. Protein: CASSERGGFNTIYF.

V and J are TRBV5-1 and TRBJ1-3, with 10 bases identical to TRBD1. V lost 0 bases and J lost 2; bases outside the gene matches: 2. The CDR3 consists of 16 residues. Germline CDR1 SGHRS, CDR2 YFSETQ. CDR3 nucleotide sequence: TGCGCCAGCAGCTTGGGGACAGGGGGAACTGGAAACACCATATATTTT. Its translation: CASSLGTGGTGNTIYF.

The chain joins TRBV2 to TRBJ1-1; D remains ambiguous. In germline, CDR1 is SNHLY, CDR2 FYNNEI. The germline V and J ends were trimmed by 7 bases and 1 base, with 16 bases remaining between them. The CDR3 contains 15 residues. The CDR3 DNA is TGTGCCAGCATTGAGCTAGGCCCTGGGAACACTGAAGCTTTCTTT. It is translated as CASIELGPGNTEAFF.

The CDR3 bases are TGTGCCAGCAGCGTAGCCCTCCAGGGCCAGAACACTGAAGCTTTCTTT. This sequence encodes CASSVALQGQNTEAFF. The rearrangement links TRBV9 to TRBJ1-1, with a possible D match to TRBD1 (5 bases). Germline-derived CDR1 and CDR2 are SGDLS and YYNGEE. Trimming removed 0 bases from V and 1 base from J, with 13 bases in between. The CDR3 consists of 16 residues.

The rearrangement uses TRBV4-1 and TRBJ2-1; D might be TRBD2 (7 bases). The V end lost 7 bases, the J end lost 8 bases, and 21 bases lay between the germline ends. The length of the CDR3 is 15 residues. Germline V gene lookup returns CDR1 MGHRA and CDR2 YSYEKL. The CDR3 DNA reads TGCGCCAGCAACTCTAGGCGGGGGCCCTTTGATGAGCAGTTCTTC. It encodes CASNSRRGPFDEQFF.

The rearrangement uses TRBV7-3 and TRBJ2-7; D is possibly TRBD1 (6 bases). The CDR3 length is 13 residues. V was shortened by 5 bases and J by 3 bases, with 11 bases between the two germline ends. CDR1 is SGHTA and CDR2 is FQGTGA in the germline V gene. The CDR3 loop reads CASSNQDSYEQYF. CDR3 coding DNA: TGTGCCAGCAGCAACCAGGACAGCTACGAGCAGTACTTC.

V gene TRBV9 combines with J gene TRBJ1-2, with D tentatively TRBD1 (6 bases). Germline lookup yields CDR1 SGDLS and CDR2 YYNGEE. This CDR3 comprises 14 residues. V lost 0 bases, J lost 4 bases, and 10 bases lay in between. CDR3 sequence (DNA): TGTGCCAGCAGCGTAGCTGGGGGCGGCTATGGCTACACCTTC. It is translated as CASSVAGGGYGYTF.

The chain has TRBV7-2 and TRBJ1-2, with 7 bases that match TRBD1. CDR3 length: 15 amino acids. Germline trimming cut 3 bases from V and 2 bases from J; bases unmatched to any gene: 6. Germline V lookup: CDR1 SGHTA, CDR2 FQGNSA. CDR3 coding DNA: TGTGCCAGCAGCTTTGCCCGGACAGGAAACTATGGCTACACCTTC. Protein sequence: CASSFARTGNYGYTF.

The table lists this clone with a few counts. This chain joins TRBV30 and TRBJ1-2, with a tentative D call TRBD1 (5 bases). This CDR3 is 16 amino acids long. The germline V gene has CDR1 GTSNPN and CDR2 SVGIG (reference sequence). Trimming shortened V by 3 bases and J by 4 bases, and 21 bases separated the two germline ends. CDR3 region: CAWSPTGRGDRYGYTF. In DNA, the CDR3 is TGTGCCTGGAGCCCCACGGGGAGGGGCGATCGCTATGGCTACACCTTC.

The chain recombines TRBV20-1 with TRBJ2-7; D is unresolved. With 6 bases removed from V and 2 bases from J, the gap between germline ends came to 5 bases. There are 10 residues in the CDR3. Germline lookup yields CDR1 DFQATT and CDR2 SNEGSKA (reference sequence). This CDR3 is CSAGAYEQYF. CDR3 coding DNA: TGCAGTGCCGGAGCCTACGAGCAGTACTTC.

Points on this clone: This sample also contains other DNA sequences that code for the same CDR3. V is TRBV2 and J is TRBJ2-3; TRBD1 aligns across 9 bases. V trimming: 6 bases; J trimming: 1 base; junction bases outside the gene matches: 2. The CDR3 totals 14 residues. Germline V gene data show CDR1 as SNHLY and CDR2 as FYNNEI. The CDR3 protein is CASSRDRGTDTQYF. The CDR3 region has the DNA TGTGCCAGCAGCAGGGACAGGGGCACAGATACGCAGTATTTT.

The genes are TRBV29-1 and TRBJ1-2; D may be TRBD1 (5 bases). This CDR3 contains 14 residues. Looked up from germline, CDR1 is SQVTM and CDR2 is ANQGSEA. Trimming removed 7 bases at V and 8 bases at J, with 23 bases between. The CDR3 spells CSERYGGAGEGYTF. CDR3 nucleotides: TGCAGCGAACGATATGGCGGGGCAGGTGAGGGCTACACCTTC.

The chain employs TRBV9 and TRBJ2-2; 8 bases match TRBD2. J lost 8 bases, V lost 8 bases, and 8 bases had no gene match. The CDR3 has 13 residues. In germline, CDR1 is SGDLS, CDR2 YYNGEE. In DNA, the CDR3 is TGTGCCAGTTCGACGCGGGAGGCTGGGGAGCTGTTTTTT. Protein product: CASSTREAGELFF.

This clone was found once. This chain connects TRBV14 to TRBJ1-6, with D perhaps matching TRBD1 (5 bases). Germline V CDR1 and CDR2: SGHDN, FVKESK. The CDR3 is 13 residues long. Trimming shortened V by 3 bases and J by 9 bases, and 9 bases separated the two germline ends. The CDR3 nucleotides are TGTGCCAGCAGCCAGCAGGGCCGTTCACCCCTCCACTTT. Amino acid sequence: CASSQQGRSPLHF. Drawing the rest from reference TRBV14 and TRBJ1-6, the complete variable domain is EAGVTQFPSHSVIEKGQTVTLRCDPISGHDNLYWYRRVMGKEIKFLLHFVKESKQDESGMPNNRFLAERTGGTYSTLKVQPAELEDSGVYFCASSQQGRSPLHFGNGTRLTVT.